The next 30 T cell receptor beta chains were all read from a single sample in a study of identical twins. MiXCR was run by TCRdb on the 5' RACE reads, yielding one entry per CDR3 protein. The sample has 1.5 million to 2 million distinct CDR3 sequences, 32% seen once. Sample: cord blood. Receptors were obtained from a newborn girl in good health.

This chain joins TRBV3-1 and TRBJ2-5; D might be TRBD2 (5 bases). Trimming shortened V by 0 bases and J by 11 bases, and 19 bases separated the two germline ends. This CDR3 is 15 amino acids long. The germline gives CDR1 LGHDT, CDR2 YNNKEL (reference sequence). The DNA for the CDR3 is TGTGCCAGCAGCCAAGATAGGAGGTTAGCCAATGAGCAGTACTTC. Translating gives CASSQDRRLANEQYF.

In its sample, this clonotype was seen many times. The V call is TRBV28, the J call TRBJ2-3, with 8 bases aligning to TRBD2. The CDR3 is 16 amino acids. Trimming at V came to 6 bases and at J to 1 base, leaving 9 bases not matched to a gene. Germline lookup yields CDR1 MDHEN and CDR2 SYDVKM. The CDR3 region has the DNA TGTGCCAGCAGCCGGGAGGGACTCGGTCGCACAGATACGCAGTATTTT. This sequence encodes CASSREGLGRTDTQYF.

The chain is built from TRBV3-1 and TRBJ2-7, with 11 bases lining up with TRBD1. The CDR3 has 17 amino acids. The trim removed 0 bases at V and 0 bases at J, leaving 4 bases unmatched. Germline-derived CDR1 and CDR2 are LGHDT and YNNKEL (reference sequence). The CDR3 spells CASSQDGQGALSYEQYF. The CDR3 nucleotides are TGTGCCAGCAGCCAAGACGGACAGGGGGCCCTCTCCTACGAGCAGTACTTC.

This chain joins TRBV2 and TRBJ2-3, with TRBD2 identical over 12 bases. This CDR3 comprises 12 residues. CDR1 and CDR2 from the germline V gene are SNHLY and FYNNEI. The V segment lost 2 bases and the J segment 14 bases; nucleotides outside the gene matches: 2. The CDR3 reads CASSELAGGRYF. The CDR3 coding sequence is TGTGCCAGCAGTGAACTAGCGGGGGGGCGGTATTTT.

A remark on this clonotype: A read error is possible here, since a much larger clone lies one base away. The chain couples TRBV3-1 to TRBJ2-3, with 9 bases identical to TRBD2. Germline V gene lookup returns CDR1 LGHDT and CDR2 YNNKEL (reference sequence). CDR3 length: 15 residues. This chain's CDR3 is CASSQELAGTGTQYF. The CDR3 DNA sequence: TGTGCCAGCAGCCAAGAACTAGCGGGCACAGGTACGCAGTATTTT.

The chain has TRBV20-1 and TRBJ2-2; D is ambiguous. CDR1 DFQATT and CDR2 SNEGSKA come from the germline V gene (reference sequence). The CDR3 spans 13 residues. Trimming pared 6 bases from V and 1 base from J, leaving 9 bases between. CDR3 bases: TGCAGTGCGCCCGCAATGAACACCGGGGAGCTGTTTTTT. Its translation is CSAPAMNTGELFF.

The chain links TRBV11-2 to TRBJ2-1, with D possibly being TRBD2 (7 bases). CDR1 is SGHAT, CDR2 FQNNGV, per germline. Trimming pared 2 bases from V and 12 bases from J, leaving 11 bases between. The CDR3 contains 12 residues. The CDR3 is CASSLNREGQFF. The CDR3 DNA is TGTGCCAGCAGCTTAAACAGGGAGGGGCAGTTCTTC.

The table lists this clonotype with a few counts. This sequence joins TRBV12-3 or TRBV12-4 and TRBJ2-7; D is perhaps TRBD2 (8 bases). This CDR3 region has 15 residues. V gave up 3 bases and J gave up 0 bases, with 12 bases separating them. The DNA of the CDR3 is TGTGCCAGCAGTTTGCGGGGGGACAGCTCCTACGAGCAGTACTTC. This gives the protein CASSLRGDSSYEQYF.

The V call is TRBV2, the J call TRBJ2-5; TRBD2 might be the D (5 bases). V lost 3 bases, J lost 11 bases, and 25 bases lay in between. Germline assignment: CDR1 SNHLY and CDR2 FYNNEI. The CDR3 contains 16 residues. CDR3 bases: TGTGCCAGCAGTGATACCCTAGCCGCCGTGTACGGTGAGCAGTACTTC. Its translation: CASSDTLAAVYGEQYF.

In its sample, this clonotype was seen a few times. The CDR3 DNA reads as TGTGCCAGCAGTGTGGGCGGAAACCCCTACAATGAGCAGTTCTTC. Protein sequence: CASSVGGNPYNEQFF. The J gene is TRBJ2-1, the V gene TRBV6-4; D gene ambiguous. Trimming pared 4 bases from V and 2 bases from J, leaving 12 bases between. The germline V gene encodes CDR1 MRHNA and CDR2 SNTAGT. This CDR3 contains 15 residues.

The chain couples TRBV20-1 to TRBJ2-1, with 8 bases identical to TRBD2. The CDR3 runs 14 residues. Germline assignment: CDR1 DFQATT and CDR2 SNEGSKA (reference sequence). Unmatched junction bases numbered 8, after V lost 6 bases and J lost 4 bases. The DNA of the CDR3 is TGCAGTGCCCGACGGGGGGGCTTTTACAATGAGCAGTTCTTC. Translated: CSARRGGFYNEQFF.

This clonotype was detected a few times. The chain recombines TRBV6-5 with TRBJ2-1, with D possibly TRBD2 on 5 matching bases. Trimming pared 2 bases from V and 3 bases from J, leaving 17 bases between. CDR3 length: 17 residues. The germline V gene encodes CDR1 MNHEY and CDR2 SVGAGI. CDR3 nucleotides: TGTGCCAGCAGTTACATAGGCGACTCGGGGTACTACAATGAGCAGTTCTTC. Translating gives CASSYIGDSGYYNEQFF.

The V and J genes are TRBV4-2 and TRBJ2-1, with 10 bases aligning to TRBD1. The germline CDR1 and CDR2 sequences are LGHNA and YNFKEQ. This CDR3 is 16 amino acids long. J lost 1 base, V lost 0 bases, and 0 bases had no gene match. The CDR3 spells CASSQEGQGSYNEQFF. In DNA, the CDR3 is TGTGCCAGCAGCCAAGAGGGACAGGGGTCCTACAATGAGCAGTTCTTC.

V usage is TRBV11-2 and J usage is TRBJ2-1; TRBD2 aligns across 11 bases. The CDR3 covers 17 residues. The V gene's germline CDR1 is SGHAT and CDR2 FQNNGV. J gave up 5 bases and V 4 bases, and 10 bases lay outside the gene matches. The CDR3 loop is CASSSLLAGGMDNEQFF. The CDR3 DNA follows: TGTGCCAGCAGCTCCCTTCTAGCGGGGGGCATGGACAATGAGCAGTTCTTC.

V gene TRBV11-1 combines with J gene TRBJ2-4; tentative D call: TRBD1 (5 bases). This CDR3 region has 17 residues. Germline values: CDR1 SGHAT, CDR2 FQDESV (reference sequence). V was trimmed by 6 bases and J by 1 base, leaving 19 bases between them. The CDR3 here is CASRLVRGLPAKNIQYF. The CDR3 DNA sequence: TGTGCCAGCAGGCTAGTTAGGGGTCTACCGGCCAAAAACATTCAGTACTTC.

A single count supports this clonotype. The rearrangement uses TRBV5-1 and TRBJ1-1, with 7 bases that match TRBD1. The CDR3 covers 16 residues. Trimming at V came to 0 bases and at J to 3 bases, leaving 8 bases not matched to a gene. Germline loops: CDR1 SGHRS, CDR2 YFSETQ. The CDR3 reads CASSLVFRGGDTEAFF. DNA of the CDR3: TGCGCCAGCAGCTTGGTTTTCAGGGGGGGGGACACTGAAGCTTTCTTT.

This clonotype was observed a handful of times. This CDR3 is CASSSGTSAKHNEQFF. For the CDR3, the DNA is TGTGCCAGCAGCTCAGGGACTAGCGCTAAACACAATGAGCAGTTCTTC. The genes are TRBV7-9 and TRBJ2-1; 10 bases match TRBD2. Looked up from germline, CDR1 is SEHNR and CDR2 is FQNEAQ (reference sequence). With V trimmed by 4 bases and J by 5 bases, 8 bases remained unmatched. The CDR3 spans 16 residues. Full variable domain (remainder filled in from reference TRBV7-9 and TRBJ2-1): DTGVSQNPRHKITKRGQNVTFRCDPISEHNRLYWYRQTLGQGPEFLTYFQNEAQLEKSRLLSDRFSAERPKGSFSTLEIQRTEQGDSAMYLCASSSGTSAKHNEQFFGPGTRLTVL.

CDR3 DNA sequence: TGCGCCAGCAGCTTGGATGGGGGGGGCCTTGATGAGCAGTACTTC. Residues: CASSLDGGGLDEQYF. This sequence joins TRBV5-1 and TRBJ2-7; a possible D gene is TRBD2 (7 bases). This CDR3 spans 15 amino acids. The germline V gene encodes CDR1 SGHRS and CDR2 YFSETQ. V was pared by 0 bases and J by 7 bases, with 17 bases between.

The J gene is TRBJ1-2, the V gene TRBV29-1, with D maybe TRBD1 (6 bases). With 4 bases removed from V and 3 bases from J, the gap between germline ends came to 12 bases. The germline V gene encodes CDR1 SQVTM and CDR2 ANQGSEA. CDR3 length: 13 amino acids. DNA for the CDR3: TGCAGCGTTGCGGGGGACAAATACTATGGCTACACCTTC. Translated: CSVAGDKYYGYTF.

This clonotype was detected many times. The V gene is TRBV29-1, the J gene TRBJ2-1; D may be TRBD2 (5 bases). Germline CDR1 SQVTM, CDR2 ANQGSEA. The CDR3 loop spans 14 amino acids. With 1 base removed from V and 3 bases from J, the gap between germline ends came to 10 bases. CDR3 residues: CSVEVGLLYNEQFF. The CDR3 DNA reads TGCAGCGTTGAAGTCGGACTGCTCTACAATGAGCAGTTCTTC.

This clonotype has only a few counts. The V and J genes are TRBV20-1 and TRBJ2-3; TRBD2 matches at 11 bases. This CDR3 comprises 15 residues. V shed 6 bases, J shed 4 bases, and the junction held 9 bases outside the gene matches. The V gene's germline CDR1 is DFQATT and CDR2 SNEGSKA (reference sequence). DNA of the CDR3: TGCAGTGCCCCTCACACTAGCGGGAGATCAGATACGCAGTATTTT. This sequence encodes CSAPHTSGRSDTQYF.

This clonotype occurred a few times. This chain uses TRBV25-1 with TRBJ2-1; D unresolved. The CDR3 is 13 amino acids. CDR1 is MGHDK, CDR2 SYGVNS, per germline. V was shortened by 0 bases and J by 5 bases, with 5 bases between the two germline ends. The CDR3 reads CASSEYEHNEQFF. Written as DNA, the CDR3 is TGTGCCAGCAGTGAATACGAGCACAATGAGCAGTTCTTC.

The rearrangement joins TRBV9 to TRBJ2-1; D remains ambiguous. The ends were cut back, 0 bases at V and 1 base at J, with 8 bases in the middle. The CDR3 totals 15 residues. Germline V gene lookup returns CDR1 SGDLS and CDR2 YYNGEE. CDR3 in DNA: TGTGCCAGCAGCGTAGCGTCGCGGTCCTACAATGAGCAGTTCTTC. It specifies CASSVASRSYNEQFF.

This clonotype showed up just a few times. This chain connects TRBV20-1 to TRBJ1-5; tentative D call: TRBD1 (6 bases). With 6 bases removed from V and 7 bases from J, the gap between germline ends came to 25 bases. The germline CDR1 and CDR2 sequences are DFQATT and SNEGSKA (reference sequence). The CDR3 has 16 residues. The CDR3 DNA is TGCAGTGCCACGGACAGAAACATACCTGGCCCCCAGCCCCAGCATTTT. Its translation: CSATDRNIPGPQPQHF.

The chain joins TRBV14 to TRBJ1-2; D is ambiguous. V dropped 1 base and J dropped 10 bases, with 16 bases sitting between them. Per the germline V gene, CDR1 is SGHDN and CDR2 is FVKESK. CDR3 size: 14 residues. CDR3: CASSQAGSGRAYTF. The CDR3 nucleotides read TGTGCCAGCAGCCAAGCGGGTTCGGGAAGGGCCTACACCTTC.

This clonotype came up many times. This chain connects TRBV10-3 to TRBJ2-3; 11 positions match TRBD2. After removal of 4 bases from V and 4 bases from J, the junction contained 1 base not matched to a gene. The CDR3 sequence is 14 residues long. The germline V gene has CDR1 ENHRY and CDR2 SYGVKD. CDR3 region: CAISGTSGPDTQYF. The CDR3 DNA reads TGTGCCATCAGTGGGACTAGCGGGCCAGATACGCAGTATTTT.

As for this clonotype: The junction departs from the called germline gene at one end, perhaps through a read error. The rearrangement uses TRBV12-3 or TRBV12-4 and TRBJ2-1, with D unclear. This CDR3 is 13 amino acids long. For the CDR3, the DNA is TGTGCCAGCAGTTTCGGTGCCTACAATGAGCGGTTCTTC. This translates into CASSFGAYNERFF.

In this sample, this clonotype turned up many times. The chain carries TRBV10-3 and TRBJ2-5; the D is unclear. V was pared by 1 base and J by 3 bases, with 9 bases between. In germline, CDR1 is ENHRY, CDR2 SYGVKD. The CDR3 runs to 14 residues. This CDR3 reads CAISEFESKETQYF. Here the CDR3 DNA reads TGTGCCATCAGTGAGTTCGAAAGCAAAGAGACCCAGTACTTC.

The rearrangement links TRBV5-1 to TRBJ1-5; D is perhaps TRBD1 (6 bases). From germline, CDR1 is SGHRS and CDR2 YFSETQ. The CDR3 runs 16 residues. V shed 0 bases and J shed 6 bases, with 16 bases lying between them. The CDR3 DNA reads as TGCGCCAGCAGCTTGGAGGGGTCAACAGGGACTCAGCCCCAGCATTTT. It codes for CASSLEGSTGTQPQHF.

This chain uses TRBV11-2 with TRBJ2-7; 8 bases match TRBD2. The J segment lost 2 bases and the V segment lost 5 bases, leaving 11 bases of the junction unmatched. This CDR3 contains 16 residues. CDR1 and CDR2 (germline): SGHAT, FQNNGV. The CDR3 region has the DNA TGTGCCAGCAGCCCTATTCGGGGGGGCCGCACCTACGAGCAGTACTTC. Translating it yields CASSPIRGGRTYEQYF.